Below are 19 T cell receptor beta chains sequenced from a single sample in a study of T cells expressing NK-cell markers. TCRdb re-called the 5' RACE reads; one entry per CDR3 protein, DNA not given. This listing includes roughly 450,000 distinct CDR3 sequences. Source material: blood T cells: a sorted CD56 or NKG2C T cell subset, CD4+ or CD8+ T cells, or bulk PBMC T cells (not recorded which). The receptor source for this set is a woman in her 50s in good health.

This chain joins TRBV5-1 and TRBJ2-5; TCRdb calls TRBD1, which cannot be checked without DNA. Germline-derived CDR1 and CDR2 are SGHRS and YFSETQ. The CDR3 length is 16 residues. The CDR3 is CASRDRDRGRRETQYF.

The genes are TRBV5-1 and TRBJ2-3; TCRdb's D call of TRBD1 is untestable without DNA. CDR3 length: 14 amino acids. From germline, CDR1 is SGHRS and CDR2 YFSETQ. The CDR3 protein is CASSLGFRVDTQYF. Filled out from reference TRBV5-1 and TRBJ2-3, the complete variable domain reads KAGVTQTPRYLIKTRGQQVTLSCSPISGHRSVSWYQQTPGQGLQFLFEYFSETQRNKGNFPGRFSGRQFSNSRSEMNVSTLELGDSALYLCASSLGFRVDTQYFGPGTRLTVL.

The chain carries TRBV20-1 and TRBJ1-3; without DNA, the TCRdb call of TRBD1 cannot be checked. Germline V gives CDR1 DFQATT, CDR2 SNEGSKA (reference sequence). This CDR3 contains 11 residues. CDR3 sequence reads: CSAPDGNTIYF.

This CDR3 reads CSAARGRGSEYQPQHF. The chain joins TRBV20-1 to TRBJ1-5; TCRdb gives TRBD1 as the D gene, but with no DNA this cannot be confirmed. Per the germline V gene, CDR1 is DFQATT and CDR2 is SNEGSKA (reference sequence). The CDR3 is 16 amino acids.

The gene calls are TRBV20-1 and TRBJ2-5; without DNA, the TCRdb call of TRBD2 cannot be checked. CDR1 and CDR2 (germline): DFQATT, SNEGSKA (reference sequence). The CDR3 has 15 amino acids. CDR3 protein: CSAKPSRLPQETQYF.

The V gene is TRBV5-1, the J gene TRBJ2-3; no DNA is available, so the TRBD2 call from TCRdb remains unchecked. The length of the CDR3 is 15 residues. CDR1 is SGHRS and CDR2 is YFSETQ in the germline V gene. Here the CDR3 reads CASSARTSGTDTQYF. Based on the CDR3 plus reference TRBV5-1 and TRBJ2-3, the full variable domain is KAGVTQTPRYLIKTRGQQVTLSCSPISGHRSVSWYQQTPGQGLQFLFEYFSETQRNKGNFPGRFSGRQFSNSRSEMNVSTLELGDSALYLCASSARTSGTDTQYFGPGTRLTVL.

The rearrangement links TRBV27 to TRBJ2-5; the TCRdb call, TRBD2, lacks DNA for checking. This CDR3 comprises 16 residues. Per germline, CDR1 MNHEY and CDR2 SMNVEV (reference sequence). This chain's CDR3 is CASRRILKTSFETQYF.

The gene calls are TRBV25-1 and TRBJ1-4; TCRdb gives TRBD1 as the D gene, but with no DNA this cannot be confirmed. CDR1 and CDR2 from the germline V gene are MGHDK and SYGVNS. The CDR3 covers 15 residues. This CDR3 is CASSATGTVNEKLFF. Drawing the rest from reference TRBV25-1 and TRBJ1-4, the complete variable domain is EADIYQTPRYLVIGTGKKITLECSQTMGHDKMYWYQQDPGMELHLIHYSYGVNSTEKGDLSSESTVSRIRTEHFPLTLESARPSHTSQYLCASSATGTVNEKLFFGSGTQLSVL.

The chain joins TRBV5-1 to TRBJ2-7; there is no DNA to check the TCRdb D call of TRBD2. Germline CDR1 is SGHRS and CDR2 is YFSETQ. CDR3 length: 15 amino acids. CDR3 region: CASSLLAGATNEQYF.

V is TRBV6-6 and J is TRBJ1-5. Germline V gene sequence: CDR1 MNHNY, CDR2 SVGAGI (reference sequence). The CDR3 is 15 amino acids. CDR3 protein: CASSYVASGDQPQHF.

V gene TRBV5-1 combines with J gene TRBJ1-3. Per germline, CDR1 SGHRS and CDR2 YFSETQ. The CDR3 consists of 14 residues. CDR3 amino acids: CASSPVRSGNTIYF.

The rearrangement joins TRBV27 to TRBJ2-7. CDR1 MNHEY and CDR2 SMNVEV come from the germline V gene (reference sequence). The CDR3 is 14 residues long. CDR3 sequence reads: CASSTQTVNYEQYF.

CDR3 in amino acids: CASSLEADLGELFF. The chain combines TRBV5-1 with TRBJ2-2; TCRdb proposes TRBD2, but this gene call is untestable without DNA. CDR3 length equals 14 residues. In germline, CDR1 is SGHRS, CDR2 YFSETQ.

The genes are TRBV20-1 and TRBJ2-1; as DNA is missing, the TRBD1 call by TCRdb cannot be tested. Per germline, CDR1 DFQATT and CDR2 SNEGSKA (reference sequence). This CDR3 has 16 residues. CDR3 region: CSAISGAPDIFNEQFF.

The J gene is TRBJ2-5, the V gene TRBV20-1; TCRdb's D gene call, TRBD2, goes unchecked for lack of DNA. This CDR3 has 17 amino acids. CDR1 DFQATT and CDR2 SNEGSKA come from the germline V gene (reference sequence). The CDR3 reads CSASRLAGGPGKETQYF.

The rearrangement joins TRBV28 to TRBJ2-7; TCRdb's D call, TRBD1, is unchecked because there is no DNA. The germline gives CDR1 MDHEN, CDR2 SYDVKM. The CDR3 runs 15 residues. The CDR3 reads CASSFVGQGSYEQYF.

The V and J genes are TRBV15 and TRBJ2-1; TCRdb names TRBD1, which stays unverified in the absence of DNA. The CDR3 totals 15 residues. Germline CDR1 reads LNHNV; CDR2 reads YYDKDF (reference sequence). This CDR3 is CATSRAGGTYNEQFF.

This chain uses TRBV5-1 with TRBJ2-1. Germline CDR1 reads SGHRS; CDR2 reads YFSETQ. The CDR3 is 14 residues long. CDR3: CASRSLGSYNEQFF.

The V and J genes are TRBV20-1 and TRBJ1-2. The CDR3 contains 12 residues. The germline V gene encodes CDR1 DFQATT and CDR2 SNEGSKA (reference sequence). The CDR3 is CSAHTANYGYTF.